The sequence of this T cell receptor (beta chain) was determined in a study of Ad26.COV2.S vaccination and SARS-CoV-2 variants. The treatment denotes: 15 to 20 received Ad26.COV2.S at low or high dose, single or two shots; about 5 received placebo; per-sample allocation not given. Sampling happened 63 days after the first vaccine or placebo injection. The data were produced by immunoSEQ multiplex PCR, yet TCRdb's version contains in-frame clones alone and is incomplete. The data hold a few hundred thousand clones, with approximately 89% observed a single time. CDR1 and CDR2 (germline): SGHAT, FQNNGV. Germline trimming cut 5 bases from V and 3 bases from J; bases unmatched to any gene: 13. The CDR3 totals 16 residues. Study conclusions and caveats: Measures of TCR breadth and depth may have fallen short of total T cell responses.

A word on this clone: The antigen remains undetermined.

The receptor was derived from a person between 18 and 65 years old who received the Ad26.COV2.S COVID-19 vaccine or a placebo. Here the sequenced sample was peripheral blood, taken in a trial of Ad26.COV2.S vaccine versus placebo. The chain links TRBV11-2 to TRBJ2-7, with 7 bases lining up with TRBD1. For the CDR3, the DNA is TGTGCCAGCAGCCCACTGGGGACAGTTGGTTTCTACGAGCAGTACTTC. Protein sequence: CASSPLGTVGFYEQYF.